The T cell receptor (beta chain) under discussion was sequenced for a study of T cell changes during pregnancy in multiple sclerosis. Measured with immunoSEQ multiplex PCR; TCRdb has only the in-frame clones, and not every one. Here the sample spans roughly 48,000 clones, roughly 92% being singletons. The CDR3 loop spans 14 amino acids. V lost 7 bases to trimming and J lost 4 bases, with 15 bases between them. Germline V gives CDR1 SGHRS, CDR2 YFSETQ. This chain uses TRBV5-1 with TRBJ1-3; maybe TRBD1 (5 bases). Sequenced here: CD4+ T cells from peripheral blood mononuclear cells, sampled in the second trimester of pregnancy. This clonotype was sampled from a female donor in good health, enrolled as a control in a pregnancy study. Here the CDR3 reads CASRDFFSGNTIYF. The DNA of the CDR3 is TGCGCCAGCCGGGACTTCTTCTCGGGAAACACCATATATTTT.